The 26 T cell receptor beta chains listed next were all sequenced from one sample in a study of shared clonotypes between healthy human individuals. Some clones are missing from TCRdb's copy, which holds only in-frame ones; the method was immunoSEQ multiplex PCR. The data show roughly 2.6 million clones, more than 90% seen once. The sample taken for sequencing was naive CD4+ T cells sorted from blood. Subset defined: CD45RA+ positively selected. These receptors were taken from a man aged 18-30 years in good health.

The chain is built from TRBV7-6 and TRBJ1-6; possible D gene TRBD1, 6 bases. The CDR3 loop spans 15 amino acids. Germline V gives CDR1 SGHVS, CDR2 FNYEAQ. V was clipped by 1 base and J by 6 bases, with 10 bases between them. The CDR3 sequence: CASSLGGTSNSPLHF. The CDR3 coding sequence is TGTGCCAGCAGCTTAGGGGGGACAAGTAATTCACCCCTCCACTTT.

The CDR3 bases are TGTGCCTGGAGTGTACTAAGGGGGGTCTCTACAATGAGGCAGTTCTTC. Its translation: CAWSVLRGVSTMRQFF. The V gene is TRBV30, the J gene TRBJ2-1, with D perhaps given as TRBD1 or TRBD2 (6 bases each). The CDR3 is made up of 16 amino acids. Trimming removed 0 bases from V and 12 bases from J, with 24 bases in between. The germline gives CDR1 GTSNPN, CDR2 SVGIG (reference sequence).

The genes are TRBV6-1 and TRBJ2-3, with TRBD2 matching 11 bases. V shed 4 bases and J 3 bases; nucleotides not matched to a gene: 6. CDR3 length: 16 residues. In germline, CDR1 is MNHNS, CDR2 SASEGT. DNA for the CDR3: TGTGCCAGCAGTGCGGGGACTAGCGGTCCTACAGATACGCAGTATTTT. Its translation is CASSAGTSGPTDTQYF.

CDR3 in DNA: TGTGCCAGCAGCTTATACCCGCGACAGGGTCAAGAGACCCAGTACTTC. The encoded protein is CASSLYPRQGQETQYF. J is TRBJ2-5 and V is TRBV11-2; 7 positions agree with TRBD1. CDR3 length: 16 residues. Germline CDR1 reads SGHAT; CDR2 reads FQNNGV. The V and J ends lost 2 bases and 2 bases, in that order; junction bases with no gene match: 8.

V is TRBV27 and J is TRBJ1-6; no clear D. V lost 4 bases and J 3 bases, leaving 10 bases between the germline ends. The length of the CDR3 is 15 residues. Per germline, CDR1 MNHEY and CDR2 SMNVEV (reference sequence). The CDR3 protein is CASSSRDYYNSPLHF. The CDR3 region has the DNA TGTGCCAGCAGTTCCCGGGATTACTATAATTCACCCCTCCACTTT.

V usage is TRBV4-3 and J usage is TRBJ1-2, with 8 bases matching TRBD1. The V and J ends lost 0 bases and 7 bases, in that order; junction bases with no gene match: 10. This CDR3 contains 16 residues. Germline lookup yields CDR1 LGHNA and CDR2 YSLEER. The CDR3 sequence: CASSQDLSRGQGGYTF. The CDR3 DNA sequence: TGCGCCAGCAGCCAAGATTTAAGCAGGGGGCAGGGTGGCTACACCTTC.

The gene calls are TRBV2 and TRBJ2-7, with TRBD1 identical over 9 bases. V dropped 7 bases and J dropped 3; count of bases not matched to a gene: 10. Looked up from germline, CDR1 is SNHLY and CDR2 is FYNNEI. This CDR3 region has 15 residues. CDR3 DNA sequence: TGTGCCAGCACCTCCGCCGGGACAGGGAACTACGAGCAGTACTTC. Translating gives CASTSAGTGNYEQYF.

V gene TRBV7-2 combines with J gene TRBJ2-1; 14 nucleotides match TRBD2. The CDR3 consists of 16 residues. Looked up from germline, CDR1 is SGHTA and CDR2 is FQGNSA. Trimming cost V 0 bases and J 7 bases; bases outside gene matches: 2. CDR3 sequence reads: CASSLAGLAGVNEQFF. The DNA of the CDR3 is TGTGCCAGCAGCTTAGCGGGACTAGCGGGAGTGAATGAGCAGTTCTTC.

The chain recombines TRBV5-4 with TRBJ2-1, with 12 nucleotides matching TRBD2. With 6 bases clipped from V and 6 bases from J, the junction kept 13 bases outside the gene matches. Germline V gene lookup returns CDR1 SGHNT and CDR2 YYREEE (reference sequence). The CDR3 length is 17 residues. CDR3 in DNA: TGTGCCAGCACCCCGGGGTCCGGGACTAGCGGGTCCAATGAGCAGTTCTTC. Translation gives CASTPGSGTSGSNEQFF. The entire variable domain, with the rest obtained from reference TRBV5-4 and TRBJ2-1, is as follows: ETGVTQSPTHLIKTRGQQVTLRCSSQSGHNTVSWYQQALGQGPQFIFQYYREEENGRGNFPPRFSGLQFPNYSSELNVNALELDDSALYLCASTPGSGTSGSNEQFFGPGTRLTVL.

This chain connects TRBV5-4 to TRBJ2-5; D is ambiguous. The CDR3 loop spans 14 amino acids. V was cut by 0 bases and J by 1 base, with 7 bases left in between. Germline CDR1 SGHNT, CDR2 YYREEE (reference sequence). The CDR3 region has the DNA TGTGCCAGCAGCTTGGCCCCCCTCCAAGAGACCCAGTACTTC. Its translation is CASSLAPLQETQYF.

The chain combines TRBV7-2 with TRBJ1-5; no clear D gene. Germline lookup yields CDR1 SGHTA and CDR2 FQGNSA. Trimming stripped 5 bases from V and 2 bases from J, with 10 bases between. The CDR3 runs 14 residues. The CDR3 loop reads CASSPSIGNQPQHF. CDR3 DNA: TGTGCCAGCAGCCCTTCAATAGGCAATCAGCCCCAGCATTTT.

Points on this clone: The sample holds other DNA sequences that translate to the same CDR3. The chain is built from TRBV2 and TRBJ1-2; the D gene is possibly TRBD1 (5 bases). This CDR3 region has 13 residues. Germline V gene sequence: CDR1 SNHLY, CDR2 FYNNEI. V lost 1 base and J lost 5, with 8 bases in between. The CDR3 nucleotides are TGTGCCAGCAGTGAAGGAAGGGGATATGGCTACACCTTC. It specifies CASSEGRGYGYTF.

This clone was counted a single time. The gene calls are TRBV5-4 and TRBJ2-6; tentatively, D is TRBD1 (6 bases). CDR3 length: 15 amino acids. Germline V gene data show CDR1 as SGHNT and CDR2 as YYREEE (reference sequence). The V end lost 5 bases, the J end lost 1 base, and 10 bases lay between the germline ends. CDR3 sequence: CASRLQGSGANVLTF. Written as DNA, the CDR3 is TGTGCCAGCAGGTTACAGGGATCTGGGGCCAACGTCCTGACTTTC.

CDR3 nucleotides: TGTGCCAGCAGTTTTTTAGCGGGGGCCGCCCTCTACGAGCAGTACTTC. It codes for CASSFLAGAALYEQYF. The chain joins TRBV2 to TRBJ2-7; 9 bases map to TRBD2. Trimming took 5 bases from V and 3 from J; bases not matched to a gene: 11. CDR1 is SNHLY, CDR2 FYNNEI, per germline. This CDR3 contains 16 residues.

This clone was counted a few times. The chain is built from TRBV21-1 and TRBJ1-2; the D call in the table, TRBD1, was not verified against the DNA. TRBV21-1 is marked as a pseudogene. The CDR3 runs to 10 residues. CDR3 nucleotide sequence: TGTGCCAGCAGCCCCCGAGAGGGGGCCTTC. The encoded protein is CASSPREGAF.

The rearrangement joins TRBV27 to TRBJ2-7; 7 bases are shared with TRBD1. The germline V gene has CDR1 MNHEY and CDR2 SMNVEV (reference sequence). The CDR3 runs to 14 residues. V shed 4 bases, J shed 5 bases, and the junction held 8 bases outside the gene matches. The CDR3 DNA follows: TGTGCCAGCAGTTCGGGACAGTCACAGCACGAGCAGTACTTC. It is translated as CASSSGQSQHEQYF.

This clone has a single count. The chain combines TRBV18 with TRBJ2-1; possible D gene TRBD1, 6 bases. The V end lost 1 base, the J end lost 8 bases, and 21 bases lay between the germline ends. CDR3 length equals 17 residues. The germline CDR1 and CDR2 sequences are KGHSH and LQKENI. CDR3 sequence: CASSPLLAGPQGHEQFF. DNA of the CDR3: TGTGCCAGCTCACCACTGTTGGCAGGGCCCCAGGGGCATGAGCAGTTCTTC.

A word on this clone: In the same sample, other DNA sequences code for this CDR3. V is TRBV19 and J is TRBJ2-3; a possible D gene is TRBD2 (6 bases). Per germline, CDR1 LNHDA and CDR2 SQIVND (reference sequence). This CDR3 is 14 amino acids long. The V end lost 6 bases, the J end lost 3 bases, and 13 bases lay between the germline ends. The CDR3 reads CASSPGTATDTQYF. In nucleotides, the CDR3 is TGTGCCAGTAGCCCCGGGACTGCGACAGATACGCAGTATTTT. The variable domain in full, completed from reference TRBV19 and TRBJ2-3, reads DGGITQSPKYLFRKEGQNVTLSCEQNLNHDAMYWYRQDPGQGLRLIYYSQIVNDFQKGDIAEGYSVSREKKESFPLTVTSAQKNPTAFYLCASSPGTATDTQYFGPGTRLTVL.

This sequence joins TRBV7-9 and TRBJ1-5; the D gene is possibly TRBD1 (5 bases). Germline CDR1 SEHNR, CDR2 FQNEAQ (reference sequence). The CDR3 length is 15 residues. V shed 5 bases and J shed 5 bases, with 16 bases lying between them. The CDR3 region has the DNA TGTGCCAGCAGCCTGGATGGCAGGGACGATCAGCCCCAGCATTTT. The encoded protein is CASSLDGRDDQPQHF.

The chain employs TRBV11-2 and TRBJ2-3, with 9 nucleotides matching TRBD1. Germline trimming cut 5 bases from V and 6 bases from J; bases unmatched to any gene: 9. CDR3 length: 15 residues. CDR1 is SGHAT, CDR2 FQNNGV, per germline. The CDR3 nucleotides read TGTGCCAGCAGCCCCTCGGGACAGGGTACCGATACGCAGTATTTT. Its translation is CASSPSGQGTDTQYF.

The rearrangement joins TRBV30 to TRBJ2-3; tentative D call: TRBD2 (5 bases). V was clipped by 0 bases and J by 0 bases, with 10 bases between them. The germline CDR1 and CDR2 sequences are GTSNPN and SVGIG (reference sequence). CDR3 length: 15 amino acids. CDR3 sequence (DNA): TGTGCCTGGAGTGTACTAGAAATTAGCACAGATACGCAGTATTTT. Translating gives CAWSVLEISTDTQYF. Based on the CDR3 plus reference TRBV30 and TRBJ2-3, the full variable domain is SQTIHQWPATLVQPVGSPLSLECTVEGTSNPNLYWYRQAAGRGLQLLFYSVGIGQISSEVPQNLSASRPQDRQFILSSKKLLLSDSGFYLCAWSVLEISTDTQYFGPGTRLTVL.

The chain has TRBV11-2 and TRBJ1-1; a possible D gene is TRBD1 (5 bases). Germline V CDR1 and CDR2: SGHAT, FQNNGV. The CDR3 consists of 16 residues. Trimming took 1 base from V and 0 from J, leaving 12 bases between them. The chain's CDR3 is CASSLGFRGLNTEAFF. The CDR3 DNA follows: TGTGCCAGCAGCTTAGGATTCCGGGGGTTGAACACTGAAGCTTTCTTT.

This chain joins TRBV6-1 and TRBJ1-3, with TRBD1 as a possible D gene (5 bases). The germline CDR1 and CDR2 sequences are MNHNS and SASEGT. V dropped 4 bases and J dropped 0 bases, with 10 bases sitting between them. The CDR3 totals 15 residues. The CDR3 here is CASSVGGASGNTIYF. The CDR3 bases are TGTGCCAGCAGTGTCGGAGGGGCCTCTGGAAACACCATATATTTT.

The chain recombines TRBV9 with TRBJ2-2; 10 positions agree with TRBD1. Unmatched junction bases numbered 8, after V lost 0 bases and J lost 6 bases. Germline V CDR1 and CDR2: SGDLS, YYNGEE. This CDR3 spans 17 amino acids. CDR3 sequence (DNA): TGTGCCAGCAGCGTAGACCCGACAGGGGGCTACCCCGGGGAGCTGTTTTTT. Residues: CASSVDPTGGYPGELFF.

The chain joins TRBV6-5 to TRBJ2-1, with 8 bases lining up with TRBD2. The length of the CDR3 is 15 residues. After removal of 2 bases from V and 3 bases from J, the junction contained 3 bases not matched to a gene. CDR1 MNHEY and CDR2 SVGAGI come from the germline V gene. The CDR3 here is CASSYDLAGYNEQFF. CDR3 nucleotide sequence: TGTGCCAGCAGTTACGACCTAGCGGGCTACAATGAGCAGTTCTTC.

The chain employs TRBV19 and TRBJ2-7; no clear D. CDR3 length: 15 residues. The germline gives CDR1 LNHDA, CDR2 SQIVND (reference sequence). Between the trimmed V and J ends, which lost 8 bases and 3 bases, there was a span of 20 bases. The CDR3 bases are TGTGCCAGTCTGAGTCCGGCCTTAGAGGTCTACGAGCAGTACTTC. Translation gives CASLSPALEVYEQYF.